This TCR beta chain is drawn from a study of T-cell reconstitution after alpha-beta-depleted transplantation in children. General study results and limits: Several hundred expanded graft clones reportedly gave rise to the alpha-beta T cells present about two months after transplant.

In regard to this clonotype: Its antigen is as yet unknown.

Unique molecular identifiers were used in preparing the TCRbeta library. MiXCR, applied by TCRdb to the PCR reads, yields one record per CDR3 protein. The table shows nearly 200,000 distinct CDR3 sequences, with 5% to 6.5% occurring only once. Trimming stripped 2 bases from V and 6 bases from J, with 10 bases between. The germline V gene encodes CDR1 GTSNPN and CDR2 SVGIG (reference sequence). The CDR3 length is 12 residues. Specimen: PBMCs, collected before TCRalphabeta/CD19-depleted stem cell transplant. The V gene is TRBV30, the J gene TRBJ1-2, with D tentatively TRBD1 (6 bases). The receptor was derived from a girl in the first two years of life with combined immunodeficiency, due to receive a stem cell transplant. This chain's CDR3 is CAWSSRGNGYTF. CDR3 in DNA: TGTGCCTGGAGTTCCAGGGGAAATGGCTACACCTTC.